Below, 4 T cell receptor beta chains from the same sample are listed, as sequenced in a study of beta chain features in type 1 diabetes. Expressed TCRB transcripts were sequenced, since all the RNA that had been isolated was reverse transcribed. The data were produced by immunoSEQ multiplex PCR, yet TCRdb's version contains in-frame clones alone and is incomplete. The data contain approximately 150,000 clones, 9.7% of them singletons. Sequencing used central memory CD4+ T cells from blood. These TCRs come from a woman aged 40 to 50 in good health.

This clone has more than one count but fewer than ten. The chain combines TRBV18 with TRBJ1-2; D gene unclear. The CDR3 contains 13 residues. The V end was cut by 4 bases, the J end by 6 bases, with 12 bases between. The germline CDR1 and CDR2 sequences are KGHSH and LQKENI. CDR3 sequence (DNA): TGTGCCAGCTCACGCCAGGTAACCGATGGCTACACCTTC. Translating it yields CASSRQVTDGYTF.

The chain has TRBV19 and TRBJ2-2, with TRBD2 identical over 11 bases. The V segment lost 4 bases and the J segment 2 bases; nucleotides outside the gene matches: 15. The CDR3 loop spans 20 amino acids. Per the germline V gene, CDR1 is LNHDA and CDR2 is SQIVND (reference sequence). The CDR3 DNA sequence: TGTGCCAGTAGTAGCCGGGGGCTGGAGCTAGCGGGGGGAAACACCGGGGAGCTGTTTTTT. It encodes CASSSRGLELAGGNTGELFF.

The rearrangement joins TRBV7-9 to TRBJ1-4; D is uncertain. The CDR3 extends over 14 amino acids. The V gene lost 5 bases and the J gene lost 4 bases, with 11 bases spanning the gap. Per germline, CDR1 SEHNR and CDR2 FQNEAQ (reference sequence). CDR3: CASSIAGGNEKLFF. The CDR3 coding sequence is TGTGCCAGCAGCATCGCGGGTGGTAATGAAAAACTGTTTTTT.

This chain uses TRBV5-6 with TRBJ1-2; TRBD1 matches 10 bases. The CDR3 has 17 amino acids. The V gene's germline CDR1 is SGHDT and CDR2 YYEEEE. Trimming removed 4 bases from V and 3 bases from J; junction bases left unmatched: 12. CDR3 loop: CASSRGGDRGGDYGYTF. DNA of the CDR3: TGTGCCAGCAGCCGCGGGGGGGACAGGGGAGGCGACTATGGCTACACCTTC.